This T cell receptor (beta chain) was obtained from a study of shared clonotypes between healthy human individuals. About the research overall: Each donor contributed plates that comprised three CD4 naive, three CD4 memory, two CD8 naive and one CD8 memory.

V dropped 3 bases and J dropped 6; count of bases not matched to a gene: 3. The CDR3 spans 15 residues. The germline gives CDR1 SGHRS, CDR2 YFSETQ. Profiled with immunoSEQ multiplex PCR; TCRdb holds only in-frame clones, not every one. The table includes over 1.5 million clones, 95% to 99% detected once. The authors divided CD4+ cells into CD45RA+ naive and CD45RA-negative memory subsets. Material: naive CD4+ T cells sorted from blood. The subset: CD45RA+ positively selected. V gene TRBV5-1 combines with J gene TRBJ2-1, with 13 bases matching TRBD2. The source of this sequence is a man aged 30-40 years in good health. CDR3 region: CASSSGLAGINEQFF. The CDR3 coding sequence is TGCGCCAGCAGCTCGGGACTAGCGGGAATCAATGAGCAGTTCTTC.